Listed below are T cell receptor beta chains from one sample, sequenced in a study of blood T cell repertoires in COVID-19. Method: immunoSEQ multiplex PCR; TCRdb's copy keeps in-frame clones and lacks some. The repertoire includes 300,000 to 350,000 clones, approximately 82% of them detected once, and around 3% sits in the top ten. Sequenced: peripheral blood. The receptors here all came from a man aged 25-45 years with active or convalescent COVID-19. Both conserved end residues are part of each CDR3. A D gene is named only where the DNA matches it firmly. Clone sizes are given selectively: once, few, many, or a class where the clone is expanded.

j_call clone_size d_call v_call cdr3_aa cdr3_nt
TRBJ1-2 . TRBD1 TRBV5-4 CASSSPRRDRGNYGYTF TGTGCCAGCAGCTCACCCCGTCGGGACAGGGGGAACTATGGCTACACCTTC
TRBJ1-1 . . TRBV6-5 CASSYSAGSMEAFF TGTGCCAGCAGTTACTCGGCAGGGTCGATGGAAGCTTTCTTT
TRBJ2-3 . TRBD2 TRBV29-1 CSVEDRKLAEDTQYF TGCAGCGTTGAAGATCGGAAACTAGCGGAAGATACGCAGTATTTT
TRBJ1-2 . . TRBV15 CATSRELTSGQLPYGYTF TGTGCCACCAGCAGAGAACTTACTTCAGGACAGCTTCCCTATGGCTACACCTTC
TRBJ2-2 . TRBD2 TRBV7-3 CASSLLSGGHTGELFF TGTGCCAGCAGCTTACTTTCGGGGGGACACACCGGGGAGCTGTTTTTT
TRBJ2-1 . TRBD2 TRBV6-5 CASSYSGTRSEQFF TGTGCCAGCAGTTACTCAGGGACTAGAAGTGAGCAGTTCTTC
TRBJ2-1 . . TRBV27 CASSFAGQSYNEQFF TGTGCCAGCAGTTTTGCGGGGCAGAGTTACAATGAGCAGTTCTTC
TRBJ1-1 once . TRBV7-9 CASSTRTANTEAFF TGTGCCAGCAGCACGCGGACAGCGAACACTGAAGCTTTCTTT
TRBJ2-3 few TRBD1 TRBV10-3 CAISPKVQGQTDTQYF TGTGCCATCAGCCCTAAGGTACAGGGGCAAACAGATACGCAGTATTTT
TRBJ1-3 . . TRBV29-1 CSANDRSSGNTIYF TGCAGCGCCAACGATAGGAGCTCTGGAAACACCATATATTTT
TRBJ1-2 . . TRBV19 CASSMGRAGYGYTF TGTGCCAGTAGTATGGGGAGGGCTGGGTATGGCTACACCTTC
TRBJ1-4 . . TRBV3-1/TRBV3-2 CASSPREGMQEKLFF TGTGCCAGCAGCCCCCGGGAGGGGATGCAAGAAAAACTGTTTTTT
TRBJ2-7 . . TRBV27 CASSFGEPLYEQYF TGTGCCAGCAGTTTTGGGGAGCCCCTCTACGAGCAGTACTTC
TRBJ2-1 . . TRBV11-3 CASSLQGKESNEQFF TGTGCCAGCAGCCTACAGGGTAAAGAGAGTAATGAGCAGTTCTTC
TRBJ2-1 . TRBD2 TRBV4-2 CASSQALAGGPQEQFF TGTGCCAGCAGCCAAGCCCTGGCGGGAGGGCCGCAGGAGCAGTTCTTC
TRBJ2-7 . . TRBV19 CASSIGQGRAYEQYF TGTGCCAGTAGTATTGGGCAGGGGAGAGCCTACGAGCAGTACTTC
TRBJ2-5 many . TRBV4-2 CASSPGLQETQYF TGTGCCAGCAGCCCTGGACTTCAAGAGACCCAGTACTTC
TRBJ2-7 . . TRBV6-5 CASQRGQGLPYEQYF TGTGCCAGCCAAAGGGGACAAGGGCTTCCCTACGAGCAGTACTTC
TRBJ1-5 . . TRBV30 CAWNSGFGSEGSGQPQHF TGTGCCTGGAACTCAGGCTTCGGATCCGAGGGATCCGGGCAGCCCCAGCATTTT
TRBJ1-4 . . TRBV6-2/TRBV6-3 CASSYSWGQGGRLTEKLFF TGTGCCAGCAGTTACTCGTGGGGCCAGGGCGGACGTCTGACTGAAAAACTGTTTTTT
TRBJ1-4 . . TRBV19 CASSIRGDYEKLFF TGTGCCAGTAGTATACGAGGCGATTATGAAAAACTGTTTTTT
TRBJ2-3 . . TRBV9 CASSPSEGGSTDTQYF TGTGCCAGCAGCCCCTCAGAAGGCGGGAGCACAGATACGCAGTATTTT
TRBJ1-4 . TRBD1 TRBV30 CAWDRVDEKLFF TGTGCCTGGGACAGGGTGGATGAAAAACTGTTTTTT
TRBJ2-3 . TRBD2 TRBV27 CASSSHTSGSTDTQYF TGTGCCAGCAGTTCACACACTAGCGGGAGCACAGATACGCAGTATTTT
TRBJ1-5 . TRBD1 TRBV10-2 CASRVDRDSQSPQHF TGCGCCAGCAGGGTGGACAGGGACAGCCAGTCGCCCCAGCATTTT
TRBJ1-3 few TRBD1 TRBV4-2 CASSQGDRAGNTIYF TGTGCCAGCAGCCAAGGGGACAGGGCTGGAAACACCATATATTTT
TRBJ2-3 . TRBD1 TRBV19 CASSKIPGQATDTQYF TGTGCCAGTAGCAAGATCCCGGGACAGGCTACAGATACGCAGTATTTT
TRBJ2-1 . . TRBV6-2/TRBV6-3 CASSYFLTRSENNEQFF TGTGCCAGCAGTTACTTCCTCACTAGATCGGAAAACAATGAGCAGTTCTTC
TRBJ1-5 . TRBD1 TRBV10-3 CAISDYRGNQPQHF TGTGCCATCAGTGACTACAGGGGGAATCAGCCCCAGCATTTT
TRBJ2-2 . . TRBV7-8 CASSYLTGELFF TGTGCCAGCAGTTATCTCACCGGGGAGCTGTTTTTT
TRBJ1-2 . . TRBV19 CASTPRDGHYGYTF TGTGCCAGTACCCCCAGGGATGGGCACTATGGCTACACCTTC
TRBJ1-2 . TRBD1 TRBV7-9 CASSSYLRDRTF TGTGCCAGCAGCTCCTACCTCCGGGACAGGACCTTC
TRBJ2-2 . TRBD2 TRBV7-7 CASSLNPVGLAGVSGELFF TGTGCCAGCAGCTTAAATCCAGTGGGATTAGCGGGAGTATCCGGGGAGCTGTTTTTT
TRBJ1-6 . . TRBV4-1 CASSQGGTINSPLHF TGCGCCAGCAGCCAAGGGGGGACAATTAATTCACCCCTCCACTTT
TRBJ2-1 . . TRBV24-1 CATSDPYRITGNGSYNEQFF TGTGCCACCAGTGACCCATATCGAATCACAGGGAACGGCTCCTACAATGAGCAGTTCTTC
TRBJ2-1 once TRBD2 TRBV11-2 CASSLVWASGRNEQFF TGTGCCAGCAGCTTGGTTTGGGCTAGCGGGAGGAATGAGCAGTTCTTC
TRBJ1-1 . TRBD1 TRBV7-2 CASSLWGQMNTEAFF TGTGCCAGCAGCTTATGGGGACAGATGAACACTGAAGCTTTCTTT
TRBJ1-6 . . TRBV2 CASSDRANSPLHF TGTGCCAGCAGTGACAGGGCTAATTCACCCCTCCACTTT
TRBJ1-4 . . TRBV9 CASSGSQGSHEKLFF TGTGCCAGCAGCGGCTCTCAGGGGTCTCATGAAAAACTGTTTTTT
TRBJ1-4 . TRBD1 TRBV5-1 CASSLTGGLGNEKLFF TGCGCCAGCAGCTTGACAGGGGGCTTAGGGAATGAAAAACTGTTTTTT
TRBJ2-7 . TRBD2 TRBV28 CASSSIMGGNEQYF TGTGCCAGCAGCTCAATCATGGGGGGGAACGAGCAGTACTTC
TRBJ1-6 . . TRBV6-5 CASRVTGNSPLHF TGTGCCAGCAGGGTTACAGGGAATTCACCCCTCCACTTT
TRBJ2-7 . . TRBV5-4 CASSTNYEQYF TGTGCCAGCAGCACAAACTACGAGCAGTACTTC
TRBJ2-2 once TRBD2 TRBV7-2 CASSLLSGRNTGELFF TGTGCCAGCAGCTTGCTTAGCGGGAGGAACACCGGGGAGCTGTTTTTT
TRBJ1-5 . TRBD1 TRBV27 CASRSGGTGVIGPQHF TGTGCCAGCAGATCCGGCGGGACAGGGGTTATAGGGCCCCAGCATTTT
TRBJ2-1 . TRBD1 TRBV5-6 CASSLRGGSFWPEVDEQFF TGTGCCAGCAGCTTGCGAGGGGGCTCGTTTTGGCCCGAAGTCGATGAGCAGTTCTTC
TRBJ1-4 . TRBD1 TRBV25-1 CASSGWTGGANEKLFF TGTGCCAGCAGTGGGTGGACAGGGGGGGCTAATGAAAAACTGTTTTTT
TRBJ2-4 . TRBD2 TRBV12-5 CASGSSREDIQYF TGTGCTAGTGGTTCCAGCCGGGAGGACATTCAGTACTTC
TRBJ2-3 . TRBD2 TRBV24-1 CATSDLGLAGGQDTQYF TGTGCCACCAGTGATTTGGGACTAGCGGGAGGGCAAGATACGCAGTATTTT
TRBJ2-2 . . TRBV19 CASSPPAGELFF TGTGCCAGTAGTCCCCCCGCCGGGGAGCTGTTTTTT
TRBJ2-3 . . TRBV9 CASSVAGRVTDTQYF TGTGCCAGCAGCGTAGCCGGCAGGGTCACAGATACGCAGTATTTT
TRBJ1-1 . . TRBV4-3 CASSQERGISTEAFF TGCGCCAGCAGCCAAGAAAGGGGAATATCCACTGAAGCTTTCTTT
TRBJ1-1 few . TRBV7-8 CASSLQGYTEAFF TGTGCCAGCAGCTTACAGGGGTACACTGAAGCTTTCTTT
TRBJ2-7 . . TRBV7-9 CASSLDLATPYEQYF TGTGCCAGCAGCTTAGATTTGGCCACCCCCTACGAGCAGTACTTC
TRBJ2-3 . TRBD1 TRBV5-1 CAIQQGADTQYF TGCGCCATCCAACAGGGGGCCGATACGCAGTATTTT
TRBJ2-1 . TRBD2 TRBV30 CAWSVRSGGFREQFF TGTGCCTGGAGTGTGAGGTCGGGAGGCTTCAGGGAGCAGTTCTTC
TRBJ1-2 . . TRBV9 CASSVDIGGDGYTF TGTGCCAGCAGCGTAGATATTGGAGGGGATGGCTACACCTTC
TRBJ2-4 . TRBD1 TRBV7-6 CASSLRDREGIQYF TGTGCCAGCAGTCTCCGGGACAGGGAGGGCATTCAGTACTTC
TRBJ2-7 . TRBD1 TRBV10-3 CATLDRGGTYEQYF TGTGCCACCTTGGACAGGGGGGGAACCTACGAGCAGTACTTC